This paragraph reports one TCR beta chain. Its specificity is unknown. 5'-RACE, quantitative and with molecular barcodes, yielded the TCR beta libraries. A single record per CDR3 protein comes from TCRdb applying MiXCR to the 5' RACE reads. The sample yields roughly 700,000 distinct CDR3 sequences, around 20% seen once. These data are taken from a study of CD8 T cells in ankylosing spondylitis. Study findings and constraints: Reported data indicate significant enrichment of disease-linked clones within matched ankylosing spondylitis synovial fluid. The study identified a TCR beta motif of several highly homologous variants that appeared characteristic of ankylosing spondylitis blood.

The length of the CDR3 is 13 residues. V was pared by 6 bases and J by 5 bases, with 6 bases of the junction left unmatched. The sample was blood, either unsorted or a sorted T cell fraction (not recorded which). The rearrangement links TRBV12-3 or TRBV12-4 to TRBJ2-5; 7 positions agree with TRBD1. The TCR originated in a male donor with ankylosing spondylitis. CDR3 protein: CASRRTGVETQYF. In DNA form, the CDR3 reads TGTGCCAGCAGACGGACAGGCGTGGAGACCCAGTACTTC.